The 5 T cell receptor beta chains below were found in one sample sequenced in a study of vaccination and CD4 T cells after COVID-19. Treatment denoted: approximately 9-day PBMC culture with coronavirus spike peptide pools or control peptides (ViraFEST assay). These receptors are not linked to any known antigen. Oncomine TCR Beta short-read sequencing was applied to DNA from cultured CD4+ T cells. TCRdb independently ran MiXCR on the PCR reads; one entry per CDR3 protein. The repertoire holds some 14,000 distinct CDR3 sequences, with 56% as singletons. Sequencing used CD4+ T cells from blood, cultured in vitro. These receptor sequences come from a human donor who had recovered from COVID-19.

Only a few counts were recorded for this clonotype. The chain couples TRBV20-1 to TRBJ1-5; 7 nucleotides match TRBD1. CDR1 DFQATT and CDR2 SNEGSKA come from the germline V gene (reference sequence). This CDR3 is built from 14 residues. With V trimmed by 1 base and J by 1 base, 1 base remained unmatched. CDR3 coding DNA: TGCAGTGCTAGAGGGGACAGAAGCAATCAGCCCCAGCATTTT. It specifies CSARGDRSNQPQHF.

This clonotype was detected only once. This chain connects TRBV20-1 to TRBJ2-3; the match to TRBD2 covers 11 bases. The germline gives CDR1 DFQATT, CDR2 SNEGSKA (reference sequence). After removal of 8 bases from V and 10 bases from J, the junction contained 8 bases not matched to a gene. The CDR3 consists of 12 residues. The DNA of the CDR3 is TGCAGTTCGGGACTAGCGGCTCAATCGCAGTATTTT. Protein sequence: CSSGLAAQSQYF.

The J gene is TRBJ2-1, the V gene TRBV28; D is possibly TRBD1 (5 bases). The CDR3 length is 15 residues. Between the trimmed V and J ends, which lost 4 bases and 9 bases, there was a span of 19 bases. Germline CDR1 MDHEN, CDR2 SYDVKM. The CDR3 coding sequence is TGTGCCAGCAGTTCCTCCGGCTCCAGGGTTAGTGAGCAGTTCTTC. This translates into CASSSSGSRVSEQFF.

The V gene is TRBV12-3 or TRBV12-4, the J gene TRBJ1-5; 8 nucleotides match TRBD1. V shed 3 bases, J shed 1 base, and the junction held 2 bases outside the gene matches. The length of the CDR3 is 15 residues. CDR3 residues: CASSFDRGSNQPQHF. Written as DNA, the CDR3 is TGTGCCAGCAGTTTTGACAGGGGAAGCAATCAGCCCCAGCATTTT.

The sample holds one count of this clonotype. The rearrangement links TRBV28 to TRBJ2-3; D call uncertain. Trimming removed 4 bases at V and 1 base at J, with 15 bases between. CDR1 and CDR2 from the germline V gene are MDHEN and SYDVKM. The CDR3 extends over 16 amino acids. CDR3 nucleotide sequence: TGTGCCAGCAGTTCCCTCTTTGGCGTAGGCACAGATACGCAGTATTTT. It yields the protein CASSSLFGVGTDTQYF. Drawing the rest from reference TRBV28 and TRBJ2-3, the complete variable domain is DVKVTQSSRYLVKRTGEKVFLECVQDMDHENMFWYRQDPGLGLRLIYFSYDVKMKEKGDIPEGYSVSREKKERFSLILESASTNQTSMYLCASSSLFGVGTDTQYFGPGTRLTVL.